Included here is one T cell receptor (beta chain) sequence, with context. The target antigen is unknown. The sample belongs to a study of vaccination effects on CD4 cells after COVID-19. Generated by immunoSEQ multiplex PCR, the TCRdb table keeps only in-frame clones and is missing some. The sample holds some 20,000 clones; 70% are singletons and the top ten take about 16%. The trim removed 4 bases at V and 4 bases at J, leaving 6 bases unmatched. This CDR3 is built from 14 residues. Looked up from germline, CDR1 is LNHDA and CDR2 is SQIVND (reference sequence). Antigen-specific CD4+ T cells were expanded (with viral peptide pools) by the ViraFEST assay ahead of sequencing. Subsequent to a culture period of about ten days, CD4+ T cells were isolated. Each culture had half its medium swapped for IL-2 medium on days 3 and 7.

This chain connects TRBV19 to TRBJ1-2; 7 bases are a match to TRBD1. This TCR derives from a human donor who received a COVID-19 vaccine. The specimen comprised CD4+ T cells from PBMCs cultured with HCoV-229E spike peptides, sampled before COVID-19 vaccination. Here the CDR3 reads CASSTPRGAYGYTF. CDR3 DNA: TGTGCCAGTAGTACGCCCAGGGGGGCCTATGGCTACACCTTC.